Each of the 26 T cell receptor beta chains below was sequenced from the same sample in a study of blood T cell repertoires in COVID-19. Sequencing used immunoSEQ multiplex PCR; TCRdb keeps in-frame clones, though not all of them. Of about 200,000 clones listed, approximately 82% are singletons. The sample taken for sequencing was peripheral blood. These receptors were obtained from a human donor with acute or convalescent COVID-19. The donor label of this sample is uncertain.

V and J are TRBV5-1 and TRBJ1-1; D not certain. In germline, CDR1 is SGHRS, CDR2 YFSETQ. The CDR3 totals 13 residues. The CDR3 is CACHEGAGTEAFF. The CDR3 DNA is TGCGCTTGCCATGAGGGCGCAGGCACTGAAGCTTTCTTT.

The V and J genes are TRBV5-1 and TRBJ1-2; 10 bases are shared with TRBD1. V was pared by 1 base and J by 8 bases, with 5 bases of the junction left unmatched. Germline V gene sequence: CDR1 SGHRS, CDR2 YFSETQ. This CDR3 has 14 residues. The DNA of the CDR3 is TGCGCCAGCAGCTTGCCCGGACAGGGGGTAGGCTACACCTTC. The encoded protein is CASSLPGQGVGYTF.

CDR3 in amino acids: CATSGSAGETQYF. The CDR3 DNA reads as TGTGCCACCAGTGGGAGTGCGGGAGAGACCCAGTACTTC. This sequence joins TRBV24-1 and TRBJ2-5; D is possibly TRBD2 (5 bases). V gave up 5 bases and J gave up 4 bases, with 10 bases separating them. Per germline, CDR1 KGHDR and CDR2 SFDVKD. The CDR3 runs 13 residues.

The rearrangement uses TRBV19 and TRBJ1-5, with 10 positions matching TRBD1. Germline V gives CDR1 LNHDA, CDR2 SQIVND (reference sequence). This CDR3 contains 14 residues. J lost 7 bases, V lost 5 bases, and 5 bases had no gene match. The CDR3: CASSYGTGVQPQHF. CDR3 sequence (DNA): TGTGCCAGTAGTTATGGGACAGGGGTGCAGCCCCAGCATTTT.

CDR3 region: CASRGRVQETQYF. The DNA of the CDR3 is TGTGCCAGCAGGGGGAGGGTTCAAGAGACCCAGTACTTC. The chain joins TRBV12-3 or TRBV12-4 to TRBJ2-5; 7 bases are a match to TRBD2. The trim removed 6 bases at V and 2 bases at J, leaving 3 bases unmatched. The CDR3 is 13 residues long.

The rearrangement joins TRBV11-2 to TRBJ2-7; 9 bases fit TRBD2. Germline V gene lookup returns CDR1 SGHAT and CDR2 FQNNGV. The CDR3 contains 20 residues. V dropped 0 bases and J dropped 5; count of bases not matched to a gene: 20. CDR3 nucleotide sequence: TGTGCCAGCAGCTTAGATCGGCTAGCGGGGCGGAATCGGCAACGGAACGAGCAGTACTTC. This sequence encodes CASSLDRLAGRNRQRNEQYF.

The chain recombines TRBV27 with TRBJ2-2, with 8 nucleotides matching TRBD1. Germline values: CDR1 MNHEY, CDR2 SMNVEV (reference sequence). The V gene end was trimmed by 4 bases and the J gene end by 0 bases; junction bases not matched to a gene: 4. The CDR3 runs 16 residues. This CDR3 is CASSWGTGTNTGELFF. The CDR3 region has the DNA TGTGCCAGCAGTTGGGGGACAGGAACGAACACCGGGGAGCTGTTTTTT.

V usage is TRBV6-1 and J usage is TRBJ2-6; TRBD1 agrees at 7 bases. The V gene end was trimmed by 3 bases and the J gene end by 4 bases; junction bases not matched to a gene: 3. Germline V lookup: CDR1 MNHNS, CDR2 SASEGT. The CDR3 is made up of 15 amino acids. CDR3 DNA sequence: TGTGCCAGCAGTGAGACAGGGCCCGGGGCCAACGTCCTGACTTTC. Translating it yields CASSETGPGANVLTF.

This clone was observed a handful of times. The chain joins TRBV6-5 to TRBJ1-1, with D perhaps TRBD1 (6 bases). This CDR3 has 15 residues. Trimming stripped 7 bases from V and 1 base from J, with 16 bases between. Germline assignment: CDR1 MNHEY and CDR2 SVGAGI. The DNA for the CDR3 is TGTGCCAGCACCGGAGGGGGGGCAGGGAACACTGAAGCTTTCTTT. Protein sequence: CASTGGGAGNTEAFF.

This clone was picked up one time. V and J are TRBV9 and TRBJ1-4; TRBD1 is a possible D gene (6 bases). V was cut by 3 bases and J by 7 bases, with 16 bases left in between. Looked up from germline, CDR1 is SGDLS and CDR2 is YYNGEE. The CDR3 extends over 15 amino acids. CDR3 protein: CASSDQGSNSEKLFF. In DNA form, the CDR3 reads TGTGCCAGCAGCGATCAGGGGTCGAATAGTGAAAAACTGTTTTTT. The entire variable domain, with the rest obtained from reference TRBV9 and TRBJ1-4, is as follows: DSGVTQTPKHLITATGQRVTLRCSPRSGDLSVYWYQQSLDQGLQFLIQYYNGEERAKGNILERFSAQQFPDLHSELNLSSLELGDSALYFCASSDQGSNSEKLFFGSGTQLSVL.

The rearrangement uses TRBV19 and TRBJ1-5, with 9 bases identical to TRBD1. This CDR3 has 16 residues. Per germline, CDR1 LNHDA and CDR2 SQIVND (reference sequence). V shed 7 bases and J 5 bases; nucleotides not matched to a gene: 12. CDR3 sequence (DNA): TGTGCCAGTATCCCCGTGGGACAGGGTTTGTATCAGCCCCAGCATTTT. Encoded protein: CASIPVGQGLYQPQHF.

V and J are TRBV7-8 and TRBJ1-5, with D possibly being TRBD1 (5 bases). Trimming left V 2 bases short and J 9 bases short, with 23 bases between. The germline CDR1 and CDR2 sequences are SGHVS and FQNEAQ. The CDR3 covers 17 residues. CDR3 in amino acids: CASSLSGVTLDRGPQHF. DNA of the CDR3: TGTGCCAGCAGCTTAAGCGGGGTGACGTTAGATAGGGGGCCCCAGCATTTT. Together with reference TRBV7-8 and TRBJ1-5, the CDR3 gives the full variable domain: GAGVSQSPRYKVAKRGQDVALRCDPISGHVSLFWYQQALGQGPEFLTYFQNEAQLDKSGLPSDRFFAERPEGSVSTLKIQRTQQEDSAVYLCASSLSGVTLDRGPQHFGDGTRLSIL.

The rearrangement links TRBV30 to TRBJ2-4; TRBD2 agrees at 7 bases. The trim removed 0 bases at V and 2 bases at J, leaving 10 bases unmatched. The germline CDR1 and CDR2 sequences are GTSNPN and SVGIG (reference sequence). This CDR3 region has 17 residues. CDR3 in DNA: TGTGCCTGGAGTGTTAACGGGGGAGGGTTGACCAAAAACATTCAGTACTTC. Its protein is CAWSVNGGGLTKNIQYF.

J is TRBJ2-7 and V is TRBV7-9; D not certain. The CDR3 sequence is 13 residues long. V lost 1 base and J 3 bases, leaving 7 bases between the germline ends. CDR1 and CDR2 from the germline V gene are SEHNR and FQNEAQ (reference sequence). The CDR3 loop reads CASSLEAFYEQYF. CDR3 nucleotide sequence: TGTGCCAGCAGCTTAGAAGCGTTCTACGAGCAGTACTTC.

V is TRBV6-2 or TRBV6-3 and J is TRBJ2-7; 7 bases line up with TRBD2. V gave up 0 bases and J gave up 2 bases; unmatched junction bases: 4. This CDR3 contains 15 residues. The germline gives CDR1 MNHEY, CDR2 SVGEGT. This CDR3 reads CASSYSTSIAYEQYF. The CDR3 DNA reads as TGTGCCAGCAGTTACTCGACTAGCATAGCCTACGAGCAGTACTTC.

J is TRBJ2-1 and V is TRBV7-2; 8 bases fit TRBD2. This CDR3 comprises 12 residues. In germline, CDR1 is SGHTA, CDR2 FQGNSA. V dropped 7 bases and J dropped 10; count of bases not matched to a gene: 6. CDR3 in DNA: TGTGCCAGCACCCGGGAGGGACCCGAGCAGTTCTTC. Translation gives CASTREGPEQFF.

The chain is built from TRBV29-1 and TRBJ2-5; 12 bases line up with TRBD2. Trimming at V came to 2 bases and at J to 5 bases, leaving 6 bases not matched to a gene. The germline gives CDR1 SQVTM, CDR2 ANQGSEA. The CDR3 is made up of 15 amino acids. The DNA for the CDR3 is TGCAGCGTTGAACGACTAGCGGGAGTGGGGGAGACCCAGTACTTC. Amino acids: CSVERLAGVGETQYF.

Here the CDR3 DNA reads TGTGCCAGCAGCTTAGATAGCAATGAGCAGTTCTTC. Translating it yields CASSLDSNEQFF. The chain employs TRBV7-9 and TRBJ2-1; D call uncertain. The CDR3 runs to 12 residues. Germline V CDR1 and CDR2: SEHNR, FQNEAQ (reference sequence). Trimming shortened V by 1 base and J by 6 bases, and 4 bases separated the two germline ends.

This chain uses TRBV5-4 with TRBJ2-1, with TRBD1 matching 7 bases. V lost 4 bases, J lost 10 bases, and 14 bases stayed unmatched. Germline values: CDR1 SGHNT, CDR2 YYREEE (reference sequence). The CDR3 runs 15 residues. The CDR3 DNA reads as TGTGCCAGCAGCACCAGACAGGGACAGAGGTCAGAGCAGTTCTTC. Translating it yields CASSTRQGQRSEQFF. Combining the CDR3 with reference TRBV5-4 and TRBJ2-1 gives the whole variable domain ETGVTQSPTHLIKTRGQQVTLRCSSQSGHNTVSWYQQALGQGPQFIFQYYREEENGRGNFPPRFSGLQFPNYSSELNVNALELDDSALYLCASSTRQGQRSEQFFGPGTRLTVL.

The chain links TRBV7-9 to TRBJ2-5; TRBD2 agrees at 10 bases. The CDR3 is 16 residues long. The germline V gene has CDR1 SEHNR and CDR2 FQNEAQ (reference sequence). Losses at the gene ends were 1 base for V and 2 bases for J; bases not matched to a gene: 4. CDR3 region: CASSLGGAGGQETQYF. The CDR3 nucleotides are TGTGCCAGCAGCTTAGGTGGAGCGGGAGGGCAAGAGACCCAGTACTTC.

The rearrangement uses TRBV5-1 and TRBJ2-2, with 8 positions matching TRBD1. The CDR3 spans 15 residues. With 4 bases clipped from V and 7 bases from J, the junction kept 9 bases outside the gene matches. Germline CDR1 reads SGHRS; CDR2 reads YFSETQ. The DNA of the CDR3 is TGCGCCAGCAGCGTTCAGGGGGCACAAGGCGGGGAGCTGTTTTTT. It codes for CASSVQGAQGGELFF. The full variable domain, in which reference TRBV5-1 and TRBJ2-2 provide the parts outside the CDR3, is KAGVTQTPRYLIKTRGQQVTLSCSPISGHRSVSWYQQTPGQGLQFLFEYFSETQRNKGNFPGRFSGRQFSNSRSEMNVSTLELGDSALYLCASSVQGAQGGELFFGEGSRLTVL.

The chain employs TRBV5-1 and TRBJ2-3; possibly TRBD1 for D (7 bases). The germline gives CDR1 SGHRS, CDR2 YFSETQ. Trimming cost V 0 bases and J 4 bases, with 12 bases left between them. The CDR3 length is 15 residues. CDR3 nucleotides: TGCGCCAGCAGCTTGGAGGAGGGGGCTTCAGATACGCAGTATTTT. Residues: CASSLEEGASDTQYF.

The chain is built from TRBV20-1 and TRBJ1-1; D unclear. This CDR3 is built from 11 residues. V shed 2 bases and J shed 4 bases, with 5 bases lying between them. The V gene's germline CDR1 is DFQATT and CDR2 SNEGSKA (reference sequence). DNA of the CDR3: TGCAGTGCTAGACCCCTCACTGAAGCTTTCTTT. Protein sequence: CSARPLTEAFF.

The chain links TRBV19 to TRBJ1-3; D possibly corresponds to TRBD1 (6 bases). Germline V lookup: CDR1 LNHDA, CDR2 SQIVND (reference sequence). The CDR3 runs 14 residues. V was pared by 2 bases and J by 4 bases, with 9 bases between. In DNA form, the CDR3 reads TGTGCCAGTAGTATACTCAGGGGAGGAAACACCATATATTTT. As protein: CASSILRGGNTIYF. Based on the CDR3 plus reference TRBV19 and TRBJ1-3, the full variable domain is DGGITQSPKYLFRKEGQNVTLSCEQNLNHDAMYWYRQDPGQGLRLIYYSQIVNDFQKGDIAEGYSVSREKKESFPLTVTSAQKNPTAFYLCASSILRGGNTIYFGEGSWLTVV.

The J gene is TRBJ2-1, the V gene TRBV19; the D is unclear. Germline V gives CDR1 LNHDA, CDR2 SQIVND (reference sequence). Trimming left V 2 bases short and J 7 bases short, with 12 bases between. The CDR3 loop spans 14 amino acids. This CDR3 reads CASSILAGRNEQFF. The CDR3 DNA follows: TGTGCCAGTAGTATATTGGCAGGTAGGAATGAGCAGTTCTTC. Based on the CDR3 plus reference TRBV19 and TRBJ2-1, the full variable domain is DGGITQSPKYLFRKEGQNVTLSCEQNLNHDAMYWYRQDPGQGLRLIYYSQIVNDFQKGDIAEGYSVSREKKESFPLTVTSAQKNPTAFYLCASSILAGRNEQFFGPGTRLTVL.

This clone was observed a single time. This chain joins TRBV4-2 and TRBJ2-3; no clear D. V shed 0 bases and J shed 6 bases, with 7 bases lying between them. Germline CDR1 is LGHNA and CDR2 is YNFKEQ. The CDR3 totals 13 residues. The CDR3 protein is CASSQDTADTQYF. CDR3 DNA sequence: TGTGCCAGCAGCCAAGATACCGCGGATACGCAGTATTTT.